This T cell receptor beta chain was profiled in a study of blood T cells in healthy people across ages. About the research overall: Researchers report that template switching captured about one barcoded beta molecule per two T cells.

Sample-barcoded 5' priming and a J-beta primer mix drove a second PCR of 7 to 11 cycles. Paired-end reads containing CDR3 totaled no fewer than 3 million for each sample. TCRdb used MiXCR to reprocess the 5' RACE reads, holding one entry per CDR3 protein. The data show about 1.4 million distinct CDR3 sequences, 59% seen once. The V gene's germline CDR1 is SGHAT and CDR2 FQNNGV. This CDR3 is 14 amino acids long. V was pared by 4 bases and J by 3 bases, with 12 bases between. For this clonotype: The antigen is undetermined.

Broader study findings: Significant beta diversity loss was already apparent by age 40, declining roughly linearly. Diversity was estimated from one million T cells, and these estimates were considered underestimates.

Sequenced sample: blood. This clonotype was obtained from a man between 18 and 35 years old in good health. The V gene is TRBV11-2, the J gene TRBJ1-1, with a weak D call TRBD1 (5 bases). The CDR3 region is CASSSLREDTEAFF. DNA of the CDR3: TGTGCCAGCAGCTCCCTCAGGGAGGACACTGAAGCTTTCTTT.